These 22 T cell receptor beta chains were all obtained from the same sample, sequenced in a study of blood T cell repertoires in COVID-19. Only in-frame clones appear in the TCRdb table, and some are missing; sequencing was by immunoSEQ multiplex PCR. This table has about 260,000 clones, about 85% appearing once. Sequencing was carried out using peripheral blood. All receptors derive from a man between 60 and 75 years old with acute or convalescent COVID-19.

The rearrangement links TRBV11-1 to TRBJ1-2; D remains ambiguous. Germline V gene data show CDR1 as SGHAT and CDR2 as FQDESV (reference sequence). This CDR3 is built from 13 residues. Between the trimmed V and J ends, which lost 2 bases and 7 bases, there was a span of 11 bases. The DNA of the CDR3 is TGTGCCAGCAGCTTAAGGGCAGCGGTTGGCTACACCTTC. Translated, it gives CASSLRAAVGYTF.

The chain has TRBV19 and TRBJ1-1; D might be TRBD1 (5 bases). Germline loops: CDR1 LNHDA, CDR2 SQIVND (reference sequence). V was shortened by 6 bases and J by 1 base, with 15 bases between the two germline ends. The CDR3 covers 15 residues. The CDR3 loop is CASSLQGRANTEAFF. CDR3 nucleotide sequence: TGTGCCAGTAGCCTCCAGGGTAGGGCGAACACTGAAGCTTTCTTT.

The chain uses TRBV7-2 and TRBJ1-1; D possibly corresponds to TRBD1 (6 bases). The CDR3 has 12 amino acids. V was pared by 5 bases and J by 4 bases, with 8 bases between. Looked up from germline, CDR1 is SGHTA and CDR2 is FQGNSA. CDR3 coding DNA: TGTGCCAGCAGCCCACAGGGCACTGAAGCTTTCTTT. It translates to CASSPQGTEAFF. Drawing the rest from reference TRBV7-2 and TRBJ1-1, the complete variable domain is GAGVSQSPSNKVTEKGKDVELRCDPISGHTALYWYRQSLGQGLEFLIYFQGNSAPDKSGLPSDRFSAERTGGSVSTLTIQRTQQEDSAVYLCASSPQGTEAFFGQGTRLTVV.

For this clone: At one end, the junction sequence differs from germline, possibly due to a read error. The rearrangement uses TRBV30 and TRBJ2-5; possible D gene TRBD2, 5 bases. This CDR3 comprises 14 residues. The germline V gene encodes CDR1 GTSNPN and CDR2 SVGIG (reference sequence). This CDR3 reads CAWSVGGGQGTQYF. The CDR3 nucleotides read TGTGCCTGGAGTGTAGGAGGCGGGCAAGGGACCCAGTACTTC.

The rearrangement joins TRBV27 to TRBJ2-1; 12 nucleotides align to TRBD2. V dropped 0 bases and J dropped 8; count of bases not matched to a gene: 5. This CDR3 is built from 16 residues. Germline CDR1 is MNHEY and CDR2 is SMNVEV (reference sequence). The CDR3 sequence is CASSLSPSGRGDEQFF. The CDR3 nucleotides read TGTGCCAGCAGTTTATCCCCTAGCGGGAGGGGAGATGAGCAGTTCTTC.

This clone has a single count. The chain employs TRBV3-1 (or the pseudogene TRBV3-2) and TRBJ1-2; no definite D call. Trimming took off 3 bases at V and 4 bases at J, with 15 bases between the two ends. The V gene's germline CDR1 is LGHDT and CDR2 YNNKEL (reference sequence). The CDR3 runs 15 residues. CDR3 loop: CASSHRGGIIYGYTF. As DNA, the CDR3 is TGTGCCAGCAGCCACCGGGGAGGAATAATCTATGGCTACACCTTC.

The CDR3 loop reads CASSQERAGGFGTGELFF. The CDR3 coding sequence is TGTGCCAGCAGCCAAGAGAGAGCGGGGGGGTTCGGCACCGGGGAGCTGTTTTTT. This chain joins TRBV14 and TRBJ2-2; 10 bases fit TRBD2. Germline V lookup: CDR1 SGHDN, CDR2 FVKESK. This CDR3 contains 18 residues. Trimming at V came to 0 bases and at J to 4 bases, leaving 8 bases not matched to a gene.

The CDR3 loop is CASRRLGTDTQYF. The CDR3 bases are TGTGCCAGCAGAAGACTAGGGACAGATACGCAGTATTTT. The rearrangement uses TRBV5-5 and TRBJ2-3; tentative D call: TRBD2 (6 bases). CDR1 and CDR2 from the germline V gene are SGHKS and YYEKEE (reference sequence). V lost 5 bases and J lost 3, with 10 bases in between. The CDR3 consists of 13 residues.

The V call is TRBV9, the J call TRBJ2-1, with D maybe TRBD2 (7 bases). The germline V gene encodes CDR1 SGDLS and CDR2 YYNGEE. The CDR3 length is 15 residues. V lost 4 bases to trimming and J lost 5 bases, with 16 bases between them. CDR3 residues: CASSWGGRGNNEQFF. The CDR3 DNA sequence: TGTGCCAGCAGCTGGGGAGGGAGGGGGAACAATGAGCAGTTCTTC.

The gene calls are TRBV29-1 and TRBJ2-3; D is undetermined. The CDR3 is 15 amino acids. Per germline, CDR1 SQVTM and CDR2 ANQGSEA. With 7 bases removed from V and 2 bases from J, the gap between germline ends came to 19 bases. The CDR3 reads CSAGSRSWVTDTQYF. The DNA for the CDR3 is TGCAGCGCAGGCTCGCGGTCGTGGGTCACAGATACGCAGTATTTT.

J is TRBJ1-2 and V is TRBV10-3, with 8 nucleotides matching TRBD1. The germline gives CDR1 ENHRY, CDR2 SYGVKD. CDR3 length equals 16 residues. The V and J ends lost 6 bases and 3 bases, in that order; junction bases with no gene match: 12. The CDR3 DNA sequence: TGTGCCATCAGCCGACAAATAGAACAGGGGGACTATGGCTACACCTTC. This sequence encodes CAISRQIEQGDYGYTF.

This clone was seen a few times. J is TRBJ1-2 and V is TRBV29-1; D may be TRBD1 (6 bases). The CDR3 covers 13 residues. Germline V gives CDR1 SQVTM, CDR2 ANQGSEA. V lost 3 bases and J lost 5, with 13 bases in between. The DNA for the CDR3 is TGCAGCGTTGAGGCAGGGGTTAGGTATGGCTACACCTTC. Protein: CSVEAGVRYGYTF.

The V call is TRBV5-8, the J call TRBJ1-2; TRBD1 is a possible D gene (6 bases). V was clipped by 0 bases and J by 4 bases, with 13 bases between them. The CDR3 runs 15 residues. In germline, CDR1 is SGHTS, CDR2 YDEGEE. CDR3 DNA: TGTGCCAGCAGCTTGGTTTACAGGGTTGTCTATGGCTACACCTTC. Translation gives CASSLVYRVVYGYTF.

This chain links TRBV5-1 with TRBJ2-7; 7 nucleotides line up with TRBD2. CDR1 SGHRS and CDR2 YFSETQ come from the germline V gene. The V gene end was trimmed by 2 bases and the J gene end by 1 base; junction bases not matched to a gene: 0. This CDR3 comprises 13 residues. CDR3 loop: CASSFSGSYEQYF. CDR3 DNA: TGCGCCAGCAGCTTTAGCGGGTCCTACGAGCAGTACTTC.

The chain is built from TRBV25-1 and TRBJ1-1, with D possibly being TRBD1 (5 bases). V gave up 4 bases and J gave up 8 bases, with 14 bases separating them. The CDR3 runs 13 residues. Germline CDR1 reads MGHDK; CDR2 reads SYGVNS. CDR3 in DNA: TGTGCCAGCAGTGCCCCACGGGGGGGAGAAGCTTTCTTT. It translates to CASSAPRGGEAFF.

The V call is TRBV6-6, the J call TRBJ1-4, with 7 bases aligning to TRBD1. The CDR3 length is 12 residues. Trimming at V came to 5 bases and at J to 8 bases, leaving 2 bases not matched to a gene. CDR1 and CDR2 (germline): MNHNY, SVGAGI (reference sequence). The CDR3 spells CASSRQGEKLFF. The CDR3 DNA reads as TGTGCCAGCAGTCGACAGGGCGAAAAACTGTTTTTT.

The rearrangement joins TRBV18 to TRBJ2-3; 8 positions match TRBD2. Germline assignment: CDR1 KGHSH and CDR2 LQKENI. The junction had 9 bases not matched to a gene; V was cut back by 4 bases and J by 3 bases. This CDR3 has 16 residues. The CDR3 DNA sequence: TGTGCCAGCTCACGGGATAGCGGGAAACTGACAGATACGCAGTATTTT. It specifies CASSRDSGKLTDTQYF.

The rearrangement joins TRBV11-2 to TRBJ2-1; 7 bases align to TRBD2. The CDR3 totals 14 residues. V lost 1 base, J lost 6 bases, and 3 bases stayed unmatched. Per the germline V gene, CDR1 is SGHAT and CDR2 is FQNNGV. The CDR3 coding sequence is TGTGCCAGCAGCTTAGGTCTAGCGGTCAATGAGCAGTTCTTC. Its translation is CASSLGLAVNEQFF.

The chain recombines TRBV10-3 with TRBJ2-1, with no clear D. The CDR3 is 15 amino acids. Germline CDR1 ENHRY, CDR2 SYGVKD. Trimming took 10 bases from V and 0 from J, leaving 16 bases between them. CDR3 loop: CATQTAIRSYNEQFF. Written as DNA, the CDR3 is TGTGCCACCCAAACCGCGATTCGCTCCTACAATGAGCAGTTCTTC.

V and J are TRBV5-1 and TRBJ1-4; D gene ambiguous. The CDR3 runs 14 residues. Germline V gene lookup returns CDR1 SGHRS and CDR2 YFSETQ. V was clipped by 2 bases and J by 5 bases, with 10 bases between them. In DNA, the CDR3 is TGCGCCAGCAGCTTAGTCACGGGAAATGAAAAACTGTTTTTT. This translates into CASSLVTGNEKLFF.

The table lists this clone with a few counts. The chain couples TRBV28 to TRBJ1-2; 9 bases are shared with TRBD1. With V trimmed by 8 bases and J by 5 bases, 12 bases remained unmatched. Germline lookup yields CDR1 MDHEN and CDR2 SYDVKM. The CDR3 covers 15 residues. The CDR3 region is CASGPRTGVDYGYTF. In DNA, the CDR3 is TGTGCCAGCGGACCTCGGACAGGGGTGGATTATGGCTACACCTTC.

The chain has TRBV6-5 and TRBJ1-2, with 7 bases fitting TRBD1. Looked up from germline, CDR1 is MNHEY and CDR2 is SVGAGI. J gave up 5 bases and V 6 bases, and 9 bases lay outside the gene matches. This CDR3 is 14 amino acids long. The CDR3 nucleotides are TGTGCCAGCAGCAGGGGGAGTGCCTGGTATGGCTACACCTTC. As protein: CASSRGSAWYGYTF.